One sample yielded the 15 T cell receptor beta chains listed below, sequenced in a study of T cells in Graves' hyperthyroidism and ophthalmopathy. Template material for amplifying TCR beta CDR3 regions consisted of RNA transcripts. The HTBI primer set drove a first-round RT-PCR of the TCR CDR3. TCRdb itself ran the multiplex PCR reads through MiXCR, one entry per CDR3 protein. The sample gives about 560,000 distinct CDR3 sequences, 16% of which show up once; around 19% is in the top ten. Sequenced material: blood. The origin of the receptors is a woman aged 18-35 years with Graves' hyperthyroidism.

Only a few counts were recorded for this clonotype. The CDR3 reads CASSSTGVATEAFF. CDR3 coding DNA: TGTGCCAGCAGTTCGACAGGGGTAGCCACTGAAGCTTTCTTT. The chain couples TRBV6-2 or TRBV6-3 to TRBJ1-1, with 8 bases that match TRBD1. Germline V gene lookup returns CDR1 MNHEY and CDR2 SVGEGT. CDR3 size: 14 residues. V shed 4 bases and J 4 bases; nucleotides not matched to a gene: 5.

The chain joins TRBV2 to TRBJ1-2, with D hard to call. Looked up from germline, CDR1 is SNHLY and CDR2 is FYNNEI. This CDR3 has 14 amino acids. V lost 8 bases to trimming and J lost 8 bases, with 21 bases between them. The CDR3, as DNA: TGTGCCAGCCGTTGGACGGATGGATCCGGGGGCTACACCTTC. Protein product: CASRWTDGSGGYTF.

This clonotype showed up many times. The rearrangement joins TRBV2 to TRBJ1-1, with TRBD1 as a possible D gene (5 bases). The germline gives CDR1 SNHLY, CDR2 FYNNEI. This CDR3 region has 12 residues. V dropped 3 bases and J dropped 11 bases, with 13 bases sitting between them. CDR3 protein: CASSDLGGPAFF. Here the CDR3 DNA reads TGTGCCAGCAGTGATCTGGGGGGTCCGGCTTTCTTT. Supplemented by reference TRBV2 and TRBJ1-1, the full variable domain reads EPEVTQTPSHQVTQMGQEVILRCVPISNHLYFYWYRQILGQKVEFLVSFYNNEISEKSEIFDDQFSVERPDGSNFTLKIRSTKLEDSAMYFCASSDLGGPAFFGQGTRLTVV.

This clonotype was detected a few times. The rearrangement uses TRBV20-1 and TRBJ1-2, with 7 bases matching TRBD1. Trimming cost V 4 bases and J 4 bases; bases outside gene matches: 6. The CDR3 extends over 13 amino acids. Germline loops: CDR1 DFQATT, CDR2 SNEGSKA (reference sequence). In DNA, the CDR3 is TGCAGTGCTACCCTCGGACAGGCCTATGGCTACACCTTC. This translates into CSATLGQAYGYTF.

This clonotype has only a few counts. The chain links TRBV20-1 to TRBJ2-3, with D perhaps TRBD1 or TRBD2 (5 bases each). This CDR3 region has 14 residues. The germline V and J ends were trimmed by 3 bases and 9 bases, with 19 bases remaining between them. Germline CDR1 is DFQATT and CDR2 is SNEGSKA (reference sequence). The CDR3 spells CSASSPLEGRTQYF. As DNA, the CDR3 is TGCAGTGCTAGTTCCCCCCTCGAGGGGCGGACGCAGTATTTT.

This clonotype was observed a handful of times. With a much larger clone just one base away, this may be a read error. V and J are TRBV12-3 or TRBV12-4 and TRBJ2-7, with D possibly matching TRBD1 (6 bases). The CDR3 has 11 amino acids. The V gene lost 6 bases and the J gene lost 3 bases, with 6 bases spanning the gap. CDR3 in amino acids: CASRGHYEQYF. CDR3 nucleotide sequence: TGTGCCAGCAGGGGACACTACGAGCAGTACTTC.

This clonotype was detected ten times or more. The chain joins TRBV12-3 or TRBV12-4 to TRBJ1-2; tentative D call: TRBD1 (5 bases). Trimming removed 3 bases from V and 8 bases from J, with 22 bases in between. This CDR3 contains 16 residues. CDR3 sequence: CASSFRGRGVAKGYTF. The CDR3 nucleotides are TGTGCCAGCAGTTTCAGAGGGCGGGGGGTCGCGAAAGGCTACACCTTC.

This clonotype was seen only a few times. This chain connects TRBV7-9 to TRBJ2-3; 10 nucleotides agree with TRBD2. From germline, CDR1 is SEHNR and CDR2 FQNEAQ (reference sequence). The CDR3 extends over 16 amino acids. Losses at the gene ends were 5 bases for V and 3 bases for J; bases not matched to a gene: 8. The CDR3 loop reads CASSELAGAQTDTQYF. The CDR3 coding sequence is TGTGCCAGCAGCGAGCTAGCGGGAGCTCAAACAGATACGCAGTATTTT.

V is TRBV28 and J is TRBJ2-4; 16 nucleotides match TRBD2. The trim removed 5 bases at V and 2 bases at J, leaving 9 bases unmatched. The CDR3 is 19 amino acids. Germline-derived CDR1 and CDR2 are MDHEN and SYDVKM. In DNA form, the CDR3 reads TGTGCCAGCAGTGAGGGACTAGCGGGAGGGTTTAAGACCAAAAACATTCAGTACTTC. Translation: CASSEGLAGGFKTKNIQYF.

The table lists this clonotype with many counts. V and J are TRBV27 and TRBJ2-3; possible D gene TRBD2, 5 bases. Trimming took 5 bases from V and 1 from J, leaving 16 bases between them. The CDR3 totals 16 residues. Germline CDR1 and CDR2: MNHEY and SMNVEV (reference sequence). The CDR3 loop is CASSPGPMGGTDTQYF. The CDR3 DNA follows: TGTGCCAGCAGTCCGGGCCCCATGGGAGGCACAGATACGCAGTATTTT.

In this sample, this clonotype turned up a few times. The rearrangement joins TRBV15 to TRBJ1-6; D not certain. The CDR3 runs to 15 residues. Germline loops: CDR1 LNHNV, CDR2 YYDKDF (reference sequence). Deletions cut 5 bases from V and 0 bases from J, with 8 bases between. This chain's CDR3 is CATSSMSSYNSPLHF. The CDR3 coding sequence is TGTGCCACCAGCTCTATGAGCTCCTATAATTCACCCCTCCACTTT.

The chain joins TRBV20-1 to TRBJ2-7; 9 nucleotides line up with TRBD1. The V segment lost 0 bases and the J segment 4 bases; nucleotides outside the gene matches: 10. Germline-derived CDR1 and CDR2 are DFQATT and SNEGSKA (reference sequence). This CDR3 is built from 16 residues. The CDR3 here is CSARDVLTGGTYEQYF. For the CDR3, the DNA is TGCAGTGCTAGAGATGTCCTAACAGGGGGCACGTACGAGCAGTACTTC.

This clonotype has just a few counts. The V call is TRBV27, the J call TRBJ2-7, with TRBD1 as a possible D gene (5 bases). Germline V gene sequence: CDR1 MNHEY, CDR2 SMNVEV (reference sequence). Trimming shortened V by 6 bases and J by 2 bases, and 20 bases separated the two germline ends. The CDR3 is made up of 16 amino acids. The CDR3 DNA is TGTGCCAGCAGCCCAAACCCGGACAAGGCTACCTACGAGCAGTACTTC. Translated, it gives CASSPNPDKATYEQYF.

The rearrangement joins TRBV19 to TRBJ1-2; D is uncertain. CDR3 length: 15 amino acids. Germline CDR1 and CDR2: LNHDA and SQIVND (reference sequence). V gave up 5 bases and J gave up 5 bases, with 18 bases separating them. The CDR3 sequence is CASSLSPGGIYGYTF. The CDR3 bases are TGTGCCAGTAGTCTATCTCCCGGCGGGATTTATGGCTACACCTTC.

The sample holds a few counts of this clonotype. The chain links TRBV28 to TRBJ2-2; 9 nucleotides match TRBD1. Trimming took 6 bases from V and 3 from J; bases not matched to a gene: 8. The CDR3 length is 16 residues. CDR1 MDHEN and CDR2 SYDVKM come from the germline V gene. CDR3 amino acids: CASRTPGTGHTGELFF. The CDR3, as DNA: TGTGCCAGCAGGACTCCCGGGACAGGGCACACCGGGGAGCTGTTTTTT.